These 2 T cell receptor beta chains came from one sample sequenced in a study of early T cells in non-severe SARS-CoV-2 infection. MiXCR was run by TCRdb on the 5' RACE reads, yielding one entry per CDR3 protein. The sample has about 37,000 distinct CDR3 sequences, 7.5% to 9% seen once. The source material was whole blood, sampled at baseline. The receptor source for this set is an adult who was a healthcare worker with PCR-confirmed SARS-CoV-2 infection or an uninfected control (not recorded which).

This clonotype was observed a handful of times. The rearrangement uses TRBV5-4 and TRBJ1-6; 9 bases agree with TRBD1. V trimming: 4 bases; J trimming: 1 base; junction bases outside the gene matches: 6. The V gene's germline CDR1 is SGHNT and CDR2 YYREEE (reference sequence). The CDR3 is made up of 17 amino acids. CDR3 region: CASSKTQGASYNSPLHF. In DNA form, the CDR3 reads TGTGCCAGCAGCAAAACACAGGGGGCGTCCTATAATTCACCCCTCCACTTT.

In this sample, this clonotype turned up many times. The chain has TRBV20-1 and TRBJ2-2, with D maybe TRBD2 (6 bases). This CDR3 has 14 residues. CDR1 DFQATT and CDR2 SNEGSKA come from the germline V gene (reference sequence). V lost 4 bases and J 3 bases, leaving 12 bases between the germline ends. The CDR3 DNA is TGCAGTGCTAAACGAGGGGAGGACACCGGGGAGCTGTTTTTT. It codes for CSAKRGEDTGELFF.